This entry is about one T cell receptor beta chain. What it binds is unknown. This entry belongs to a study of identifying expanded T cells in peripheral blood. General study results and limits: Over approximately two and four weeks, about 15 and 18 clones changed, versus approximately 1.2 between replicates. Variance in clone template counts between roughly two-week samples significantly increased with total template count across all healthy donors.

Sequencing was performed with immunoSEQ multiplex PCR; in TCRdb, only in-frame clones are kept and a portion is missing. The data show some 72,000 clones, with roughly 88% seen just once and over 2.5% held by the top ten. Healthy donors had no documented immune events, such as infections, while sampled. V dropped 1 base and J dropped 5 bases, with 15 bases sitting between them. CDR3 length equals 15 residues. Germline CDR1 is SGHRS and CDR2 is YFSETQ. The source material was blood. This clonotype originated in a person aged 18 to 75 in good health. V usage is TRBV5-1 and J usage is TRBJ1-1, with a tentative D call TRBD1 (6 bases). Here the CDR3 DNA reads TGCGCCAGCAGCTTGAGCCCAGGGGATTGGACTGAAGCTTTCTTT. This translates into CASSLSPGDWTEAFF.